Below are 17 T cell receptor beta chains sequenced from a single sample in a study of blood T cell repertoires in COVID-19. Sequenced by immunoSEQ multiplex PCR; TCRdb stores in-frame clones only, minus some. The sample lists about 140,000 clones, around 90% seen once, with approximately 9.9% in the top ten. The sample taken for sequencing was peripheral blood. The receptor set was obtained from a woman of 80 years or more with acute or convalescent COVID-19.

This clone came up a few times. The chain has TRBV3-1 (or the pseudogene TRBV3-2) and TRBJ1-1; TRBD1 is a possible D gene (5 bases). Trimming stripped 1 base from V and 6 bases from J, with 9 bases between. CDR3 length equals 13 residues. Germline CDR1 reads LGHDT; CDR2 reads YNNKEL (reference sequence). The CDR3 region has the DNA TGTGCCAGCAGCCAAGGCGGGGGAGCTGAAGCTTTCTTT. It yields the protein CASSQGGGAEAFF.

The chain uses TRBV27 and TRBJ2-7; TRBD1 matches 10 bases. Trimming cost V 5 bases and J 1 base; bases outside gene matches: 11. The length of the CDR3 is 17 residues. From germline, CDR1 is MNHEY and CDR2 SMNVEV (reference sequence). Written as DNA, the CDR3 is TGTGCCAGCAGTGCCAGCCCGGGGACAGGGGCTTCCTACGAGCAGTACTTC. Translation: CASSASPGTGASYEQYF.

The genes are TRBV18 and TRBJ2-1; tentatively, D is TRBD1 (6 bases). The germline V gene has CDR1 KGHSH and CDR2 LQKENI. The CDR3 runs to 12 residues. Trimming left V 3 bases short and J 7 bases short, with 7 bases between. The CDR3: CASSPQGNEQFF. DNA for the CDR3: TGTGCCAGCTCACCCCAGGGGAATGAGCAGTTCTTC.

CDR3 sequence (DNA): TGTGCCAGCAGTCTAGCGGGGTATCCTGGGGCCAACGTCCTGACTTTC. It specifies CASSLAGYPGANVLTF. This chain links TRBV7-2 with TRBJ2-6; 9 nucleotides agree with TRBD2. Trimming at V came to 6 bases and at J to 2 bases, leaving 5 bases not matched to a gene. The CDR3 contains 16 residues. The V gene's germline CDR1 is SGHTA and CDR2 FQGNSA.

This chain links TRBV5-1 with TRBJ1-1; tentatively, D is TRBD1 (6 bases). The CDR3 totals 14 residues. In germline, CDR1 is SGHRS, CDR2 YFSETQ. V was pared by 1 base and J by 3 bases, with 10 bases between. CDR3 protein: CASSLSGVDTEAFF. CDR3 nucleotide sequence: TGCGCCAGCAGCTTGTCAGGGGTTGACACTGAAGCTTTCTTT.

The chain links TRBV12-5 to TRBJ2-2; possible D gene TRBD2, 6 bases. Trimming took off 5 bases at V and 5 bases at J, with 6 bases between the two ends. Germline CDR1 is LGHNT and CDR2 is FRNRAP. The CDR3 is 12 amino acids. CDR3 nucleotides: TGTGCTAGTGGTCGGGGGACCGGGGAGCTGTTTTTT. Translating gives CASGRGTGELFF.

V and J are TRBV29-1 and TRBJ2-3; tentative D call: TRBD1 (6 bases). Germline V lookup: CDR1 SQVTM, CDR2 ANQGSEA. The CDR3 spans 14 residues. The V end lost 7 bases, the J end lost 0 bases, and 14 bases lay between the germline ends. In nucleotides, the CDR3 is TGCAGCGCACCCGACAGGTCTAGCACAGATACGCAGTATTTT. Its protein is CSAPDRSSTDTQYF.

A few counts support this clone. The rearrangement links TRBV7-2 to TRBJ2-5; 7 bases are a match to TRBD1. CDR1 SGHTA and CDR2 FQGNSA come from the germline V gene. This CDR3 has 15 residues. V was pared by 5 bases and J by 2 bases, with 8 bases of the junction left unmatched. The CDR3 region has the DNA TGTGCCAGCAGCCTAGGACAGGACTTTCAAGAGACCCAGTACTTC. It codes for CASSLGQDFQETQYF.

This chain links TRBV16 with TRBJ2-7; D is possibly TRBD1 (6 bases). CDR3 length: 15 amino acids. Trimming left V 5 bases short and J 0 bases short, with 14 bases between. The germline CDR1 and CDR2 sequences are KGHSY and FQNENV. CDR3 loop: CASSNDRDTSYEQYF. CDR3 nucleotides: TGTGCCAGCAGCAACGATCGGGACACCTCCTACGAGCAGTACTTC.

This clone was detected only once. V is TRBV6-5 and J is TRBJ1-4; 7 bases are shared with TRBD1. This CDR3 is 14 amino acids long. With 2 bases clipped from V and 9 bases from J, the junction kept 6 bases outside the gene matches. Germline V lookup: CDR1 MNHEY, CDR2 SVGAGI. The CDR3 DNA reads as TGTGCCAGCAGTTACGACAGGGCTTCAAAAAAACTGTTTTTT. Protein: CASSYDRASKKLFF.

J is TRBJ1-5 and V is TRBV7-2; no firm D call. The V and J ends lost 2 bases and 7 bases respectively, with 6 bases between them. The CDR3 extends over 12 amino acids. In germline, CDR1 is SGHTA, CDR2 FQGNSA. This CDR3 is CASSLRGQPQHF. CDR3 DNA sequence: TGTGCCAGCAGCTTACGCGGCCAGCCCCAGCATTTT.

This clone was detected once. V and J are TRBV6-5 and TRBJ1-1, with a tentative D call TRBD1 (5 bases). Germline CDR1 and CDR2: MNHEY and SVGAGI. The V and J ends lost 2 bases and 3 bases respectively, with 13 bases between them. CDR3 length: 15 residues. CDR3 in DNA: TGTGCCAGCAGTTACAGGGGTCGGGTTGACACTGAAGCTTTCTTT. The encoded protein is CASSYRGRVDTEAFF.

This chain joins TRBV5-1 and TRBJ1-2; D is perhaps TRBD1 (6 bases). The CDR3 runs to 15 residues. The germline V and J ends were trimmed by 0 bases and 5 bases, with 14 bases remaining between them. Germline V gene lookup returns CDR1 SGHRS and CDR2 YFSETQ. The DNA for the CDR3 is TGCGCCAGCAGCTTGGAAGCAGGGGTTTTGTATGGCTACACCTTC. Its translation is CASSLEAGVLYGYTF.

This rearrangement joins TRBV10-3 to TRBJ2-7; TRBD1 matches at 8 bases. CDR3 size: 16 residues. Looked up from germline, CDR1 is ENHRY and CDR2 is SYGVKD. V lost 4 bases, J lost 0 bases, and 8 bases stayed unmatched. For the CDR3, the DNA is TGTGCCATCAGTGGGACAGGGAGGAGTTTCTCCTACGAGCAGTACTTC. Amino acids: CAISGTGRSFSYEQYF.

The chain is built from TRBV4-2 and TRBJ2-7; D is perhaps TRBD1 (5 bases). The germline V gene has CDR1 LGHNA and CDR2 YNFKEQ. V was clipped by 2 bases and J by 0 bases, with 11 bases between them. The CDR3 totals 15 residues. CDR3 DNA sequence: TGTGCCAGCAGCCAATCCAAGGGGATCTCCTACGAGCAGTACTTC. Translation gives CASSQSKGISYEQYF.

The chain combines TRBV30 with TRBJ2-2, with D possibly TRBD1 on 5 matching bases. Trimming pared 1 base from V and 6 bases from J, leaving 9 bases between. From germline, CDR1 is GTSNPN and CDR2 SVGIG (reference sequence). The CDR3 runs to 13 residues. CDR3 sequence reads: CAWSGTMAGELFF. As DNA, the CDR3 is TGTGCCTGGAGTGGGACAATGGCCGGGGAGCTGTTTTTT.

This chain uses TRBV12-3 or TRBV12-4 with TRBJ2-3, with D hard to call. The length of the CDR3 is 13 residues. Trimming removed 6 bases at V and 5 bases at J, with 12 bases between. CDR3 in DNA: TGTGCCAGCAGGAGACTGCTCATAGATACGCAGTATTTT. This codes for CASRRLLIDTQYF.